This entry lists 31 T cell receptor beta chains sequenced from one sample in a study of OX40 agonist ivuxolimab in advanced cancers. Assay used: immunoSEQ multiplex PCR; TCRdb lists only in-frame clones, some missing. In the table there are 55,000 to 80,000 clones, around 90% of which are singletons. The sequences come from CD4+ or CD8+ T cells sorted from blood, collected in a trial of the OX40 agonist ivuxolimab. The receptor set was obtained from an adult with an advanced solid tumor such as melanoma, head and neck, liver or kidney cancer.

The V and J genes are TRBV29-1 and TRBJ2-7, with a weak D call TRBD1 (5 bases). Looked up from germline, CDR1 is SQVTM and CDR2 is ANQGSEA. V was clipped by 4 bases and J by 2 bases, with 12 bases between them. CDR3 length equals 13 residues. The CDR3 protein is CSVVQAAPYEQYF. CDR3 DNA sequence: TGCAGCGTTGTACAGGCCGCCCCCTACGAGCAGTACTTC.

This clone was seen once. The rearrangement uses TRBV5-1 and TRBJ2-1; 13 bases fit TRBD2. Germline values: CDR1 SGHRS, CDR2 YFSETQ. After removal of 0 bases from V and 5 bases from J, the junction contained 2 bases not matched to a gene. There are 16 residues in the CDR3. CDR3 amino acids: CASSLGTSGGHNEQFF. The CDR3, as DNA: TGCGCCAGCAGCTTGGGGACTAGCGGGGGCCACAATGAGCAGTTCTTC.

J is TRBJ1-4 and V is TRBV7-9, with no clear D. This CDR3 is built from 16 residues. CDR1 and CDR2 from the germline V gene are SEHNR and FQNEAQ (reference sequence). V lost 1 base and J lost 0, with 9 bases in between. The chain's CDR3 is CASSLGLTATNEKLFF. The CDR3, as DNA: TGTGCCAGCAGCTTAGGTTTGACGGCAACTAATGAAAAACTGTTTTTT.

The CDR3 here is CASSPNNAEAFF. CDR3 nucleotide sequence: TGTGCCAGCTCACCAAACAACGCTGAAGCTTTCTTT. The gene calls are TRBV18 and TRBJ1-1; D remains unclear. There are 12 residues in the CDR3. Looked up from germline, CDR1 is KGHSH and CDR2 is LQKENI. V gave up 2 bases and J gave up 6 bases, with 7 bases separating them.

The table lists this clone with a count of one. The chain is built from TRBV11-2 and TRBJ2-7; TRBD1 matches at 11 bases. The length of the CDR3 is 13 residues. Germline V gene data show CDR1 as SGHAT and CDR2 as FQNNGV. V lost 5 bases and J lost 6; bases outside the gene matches: 3. As DNA, the CDR3 is TGTGCCAGCAGCAGGACAGGGGGCGGCGAGCAGTACTTC. It yields the protein CASSRTGGGEQYF.

The rearrangement links TRBV5-1 to TRBJ1-6; maybe TRBD1 (6 bases). V was cut by 2 bases and J by 8 bases, with 14 bases left in between. CDR1 SGHRS and CDR2 YFSETQ come from the germline V gene. The length of the CDR3 is 15 residues. CDR3 in DNA: TGCGCCAGCAGCTTAGGGGGATCCGGGGATTCACCCCTCCACTTT. It is translated as CASSLGGSGDSPLHF.

This chain links TRBV4-1 with TRBJ2-3; the D gene could be TRBD1 or TRBD2 (5 bases each). V lost 4 bases and J lost 0, with 14 bases in between. This CDR3 contains 16 residues. Looked up from germline, CDR1 is MGHRA and CDR2 is YSYEKL. The CDR3 loop reads CASSPSRGLSTDTQYF. CDR3 coding DNA: TGCGCCAGCAGCCCCTCCCGGGGCCTGAGCACAGATACGCAGTATTTT.

This clone appeared a single time. The rearrangement joins TRBV7-3 to TRBJ2-2; D gene uncertain. There are 15 residues in the CDR3. Trimming took 3 bases from V and 1 from J, leaving 9 bases between them. From germline, CDR1 is SGHTA and CDR2 FQGTGA. CDR3 loop: CASSLRPGNTGELFF. The CDR3 DNA sequence: TGTGCCAGCAGCTTGCGTCCTGGGAACACCGGGGAGCTGTTTTTT.

As regards this clone: A junction boundary mismatches the germline segment, possibly from a read error. The chain is built from TRBV7-7 and TRBJ2-5; D is undetermined. The CDR3 runs 13 residues. Germline V gene sequence: CDR1 SSHAT, CDR2 FNYEAQ (reference sequence). The CDR3 here is CASSLSWQETQYF. In DNA form, the CDR3 reads TGTGCTAGCAGCTTATCCTGGCAAGAGACCCAGTACTTC.

This CDR3 is CASSFHGETEAFF. The CDR3 nucleotides are TGCGCCAGCAGCTTCCACGGCGAGACTGAAGCTTTCTTT. The chain has TRBV5-1 and TRBJ1-1; D call uncertain. Germline-derived CDR1 and CDR2 are SGHRS and YFSETQ. The CDR3 extends over 13 amino acids. The V gene lost 2 bases and the J gene lost 5 bases, with 10 bases spanning the gap.

The chain combines TRBV7-9 with TRBJ1-3; the match to TRBD1 covers 8 bases. This CDR3 has 16 residues. Unmatched junction bases numbered 7, after V lost 5 bases and J lost 1 base. The germline V gene has CDR1 SEHNR and CDR2 FQNEAQ (reference sequence). CDR3 sequence (DNA): TGTGCCAGCAGCAGAACCGACAGGGGATCTGGAAACACCATATATTTT. Its translation: CASSRTDRGSGNTIYF.

By sample fraction, this clone is medium-sized (0.01 to 0.1%). The chain couples TRBV7-9 to TRBJ2-7; no clear D. The CDR3 totals 11 residues. Trimming took off 5 bases at V and 0 bases at J, with 2 bases between the two ends. Germline CDR1 is SEHNR and CDR2 is FQNEAQ (reference sequence). The CDR3 spells CASSVSYEQYF. CDR3 nucleotides: TGTGCCAGCAGCGTCTCCTACGAGCAGTACTTC.

Concerning this clone itself: Distinct nucleotide sequences in the sample also encode this CDR3. The genes are TRBV5-1 and TRBJ2-5, with unresolved D. Germline-derived CDR1 and CDR2 are SGHRS and YFSETQ. There are 14 residues in the CDR3. Trimming cost V 0 bases and J 0 bases, with 6 bases left between them. The CDR3 loop reads CASSLVGNQETQYF. The CDR3 region has the DNA TGCGCCAGCAGCTTGGTCGGTAACCAAGAGACCCAGTACTTC. Drawing the rest from reference TRBV5-1 and TRBJ2-5, the complete variable domain is KAGVTQTPRYLIKTRGQQVTLSCSPISGHRSVSWYQQTPGQGLQFLFEYFSETQRNKGNFPGRFSGRQFSNSRSEMNVSTLELGDSALYLCASSLVGNQETQYFGPGTRLLVL.

The chain carries TRBV7-8 and TRBJ2-7; 11 bases are shared with TRBD2. The CDR3 runs to 17 residues. V was clipped by 4 bases and J by 1 base; unmatched bases: 9. Germline CDR1 SGHVS, CDR2 FQNEAQ. The CDR3 DNA reads TGTGCCAGCAGCTCTCGTAGCGGGAGGGCTGGGTCCTACGAGCAGTACTTC. Its protein is CASSSRSGRAGSYEQYF.

The chain links TRBV5-4 to TRBJ2-3; no definite D call. CDR1 and CDR2 from the germline V gene are SGHNT and YYREEE (reference sequence). This CDR3 is built from 11 residues. The V gene lost 7 bases and the J gene lost 1 base, with 4 bases spanning the gap. CDR3: CASEGTDTQYF. The CDR3 DNA follows: TGTGCCAGCGAGGGCACAGATACGCAGTATTTT.

V and J are TRBV11-3 and TRBJ2-3; possible D gene TRBD1, 5 bases. This CDR3 is 14 amino acids long. With 3 bases removed from V and 2 bases from J, the gap between germline ends came to 9 bases. Germline CDR1 is SGHNT and CDR2 is YENEEA. CDR3: CASSFGANTDTQYF. DNA of the CDR3: TGTGCCAGCAGCTTTGGGGCCAACACAGATACGCAGTATTTT.

The rearrangement links TRBV19 to TRBJ1-1; TRBD1 might be the D (5 bases). V dropped 4 bases and J dropped 1 base, with 7 bases sitting between them. CDR3 length: 13 residues. The germline CDR1 and CDR2 sequences are LNHDA and SQIVND (reference sequence). CDR3 nucleotide sequence: TGTGCCAGTAGTACGACAGCGAACACTGAAGCTTTCTTT. Amino acid sequence: CASSTTANTEAFF. The whole variable domain, remainder taken from reference TRBV19 and TRBJ1-1, is DGGITQSPKYLFRKEGQNVTLSCEQNLNHDAMYWYRQDPGQGLRLIYYSQIVNDFQKGDIAEGYSVSREKKESFPLTVTSAQKNPTAFYLCASSTTANTEAFFGQGTRLTVV.

Details on this clone: A junction end diverges from the germline sequence, so it may reflect a read error. J is TRBJ2-7 and V is TRBV5-1, with 7 bases aligning to TRBD2. This CDR3 comprises 14 residues. The germline CDR1 and CDR2 sequences are SGHRS and YFSETQ. Written as DNA, the CDR3 is TGTGCCAGCAGCCACGGAAGCGGGGACTACGAGCAGTACTTC. Protein product: CASSHGSGDYEQYF.

The J gene is TRBJ1-5, the V gene TRBV6-1; possibly TRBD1 for D (6 bases). The CDR3 contains 14 residues. Between the trimmed V and J ends, which lost 5 bases and 7 bases, there was a span of 15 bases. The V gene's germline CDR1 is MNHNS and CDR2 SASEGT. The CDR3 region has the DNA TGTGCCAGCAGTCGACAGGTCCGGGGACAGCCCCAGCATTTT. It is translated as CASSRQVRGQPQHF.

This clone was counted once. V usage is TRBV10-2 and J usage is TRBJ1-2, with a possible D match to TRBD1 (5 bases). Germline V CDR1 and CDR2: WSHSY, SAAADI. The CDR3 loop spans 15 amino acids. Trimming pared 3 bases from V and 1 base from J, leaving 12 bases between. CDR3 region: CASSDQGSLNYGYTF. The CDR3 region has the DNA TGCGCCAGCAGTGATCAGGGCTCGCTTAACTATGGCTACACCTTC.

The rearrangement links TRBV11-2 to TRBJ1-4; D is undetermined. V lost 5 bases and J lost 4, with 14 bases in between. Germline CDR1 reads SGHAT; CDR2 reads FQNNGV. CDR3 length: 15 amino acids. CDR3 region: CASSPEGSGNEKLFF. The CDR3 DNA reads as TGTGCCAGCAGCCCGGAGGGTTCGGGTAATGAAAAACTGTTTTTT. Combining the CDR3 with reference TRBV11-2 and TRBJ1-4 gives the whole variable domain EAGVAQSPRYKIIEKRQSVAFWCNPISGHATLYWYQQILGQGPKLLIQFQNNGVVDDSQLPKDRFSAERLKGVDSTLKIQPAKLEDSAVYLCASSPEGSGNEKLFFGSGTQLSVL.

This clone was observed a handful of times. The V and J genes are TRBV6-1 and TRBJ2-5, with 8 bases aligning to TRBD1. Looked up from germline, CDR1 is MNHNS and CDR2 is SASEGT. After removal of 5 bases from V and 0 bases from J, the junction contained 5 bases not matched to a gene. The CDR3 is 15 amino acids. The chain's CDR3 is CASSFDRGNQETQYF. For the CDR3, the DNA is TGTGCCAGCAGTTTTGACAGGGGCAACCAAGAGACCCAGTACTTC.

This clone was seen only a few times. The J gene is TRBJ1-2, the V gene TRBV9; 8 nucleotides line up with TRBD1. The CDR3 totals 15 residues. The ends lost 4 bases at V and 2 bases at J; junction bases unmatched: 7. Germline loops: CDR1 SGDLS, CDR2 YYNGEE. Here the CDR3 DNA reads TGTGCCAGCAGCCGAGGGGCAGGGGGCAACTATGGCTACACCTTC. This codes for CASSRGAGGNYGYTF.

The chain combines TRBV10-2 with TRBJ2-7, with D unresolved. The CDR3 has 12 residues. Germline V CDR1 and CDR2: WSHSY, SAAADI. V was clipped by 8 bases and J by 4 bases, with 12 bases between them. Here the CDR3 reads CASGRSTYEQYF. The DNA for the CDR3 is TGCGCCAGCGGGCGTAGTACGTACGAGCAGTACTTC.

The chain couples TRBV5-5 to TRBJ2-1; D is ambiguous. Trimming removed 4 bases from V and 15 bases from J, with 20 bases in between. Germline V gene sequence: CDR1 SGHKS, CDR2 YYEKEE (reference sequence). CDR3 length equals 13 residues. This CDR3 is CASSQTTSDQGFF. The CDR3 DNA reads as TGTGCCAGCAGCCAGACGACTTCGGACCAAGGGTTCTTC.

This clone turned up a few times. The V call is TRBV4-1, the J call TRBJ1-1; D not resolved. Germline V lookup: CDR1 MGHRA, CDR2 YSYEKL. Trimming cost V 3 bases and J 4 bases, with 18 bases left between them. The CDR3 totals 16 residues. CDR3 residues: CASSQRADFILTEAFF. The CDR3 nucleotides are TGCGCCAGCAGCCAGAGAGCAGATTTTATCCTCACTGAAGCTTTCTTT.

The V and J genes are TRBV2 and TRBJ2-3, with 9 bases aligning to TRBD1. Germline V gene data show CDR1 as SNHLY and CDR2 as FYNNEI. Germline trimming cut 10 bases from V and 4 bases from J; bases unmatched to any gene: 12. The CDR3 length is 15 residues. CDR3 DNA sequence: TGTGCCATCCCCGGTACAGGGGGCTTGGCAGATACGCAGTATTTT. Residues: CAIPGTGGLADTQYF. Full variable domain (remainder filled in from reference TRBV2 and TRBJ2-3): EPEVTQTPSHQVTQMGQEVILRCVPISNHLYFYWYRQILGQKVEFLVSFYNNEISEKSEIFDDQFSVERPDGSNFTLKIRSTKLEDSAMYFCAIPGTGGLADTQYFGPGTRLTVL.

The chain recombines TRBV21-1 with TRBJ1-1. TRBV21-1 constitutes a pseudogene. The CDR3 length is 12 residues. CDR3 region: CASSKTHSDPYF. CDR3 bases: TGTGCCAGCAGCAAAACCCACAGCGATCCATATTTT.

This chain joins TRBV5-4 and TRBJ1-2; TRBD1 aligns across 7 bases. This CDR3 has 15 amino acids. The germline gives CDR1 SGHNT, CDR2 YYREEE (reference sequence). V trimming: 0 bases; J trimming: 3 bases; junction bases outside the gene matches: 5. The CDR3 region has the DNA TGTGCCAGCAGCTTGGTGATGGGGACAGACTATGGCTACACCTTC. This sequence encodes CASSLVMGTDYGYTF. The full variable domain, in which reference TRBV5-4 and TRBJ1-2 provide the parts outside the CDR3, is ETGVTQSPTHLIKTRGQQVTLRCSSQSGHNTVSWYQQALGQGPQFIFQYYREEENGRGNFPPRFSGLQFPNYSSELNVNALELDDSALYLCASSLVMGTDYGYTFGSGTRLTVV.

Here the CDR3 reads CASSFLFGLGQETQYF. DNA for the CDR3: TGTGCCAGCAGCTTCCTCTTTGGGTTGGGACAAGAGACCCAGTACTTC. The genes are TRBV7-2 and TRBJ2-5; D unclear. The V gene's germline CDR1 is SGHTA and CDR2 FQGNSA. CDR3 length equals 16 residues. Trimming took off 3 bases at V and 2 bases at J, with 16 bases between the two ends.

This clone was seen a single time. The V call is TRBV28, the J call TRBJ2-7; D ambiguous. Trimming removed 8 bases at V and 0 bases at J, with 8 bases between. The CDR3 runs 12 residues. Germline V gene sequence: CDR1 MDHEN, CDR2 SYDVKM. CDR3: CASRTYSYEQYF. The CDR3 DNA reads as TGTGCCAGCCGAACGTACTCCTACGAGCAGTACTTC.